One sample yielded the 5 T cell receptor beta chains listed below, sequenced in a study of naive and memory T cell subsets. Both TRBC1 and TRBC2 were covered by a beta constant-region primer of two equimolar oligonucleotides. Ligated cDNA was amplified by four rounds of PCR with nested alpha and beta constant-region primers and SP2. In TCRdb, the UMI-ligation and nested PCR reads were re-called with MiXCR into one record per CDR3 protein. The data show just over 80,000 distinct CDR3 sequences, around 9% seen once. Source material: naive CD8+ T cells from blood. Receptor source: a human donor in good health.

Comments on this clonotype: A read error is possible here, since a much larger clone lies one base away. The chain combines TRBV29-1 with TRBJ2-2; 8 bases align to TRBD2. Germline CDR1 SQVTM, CDR2 ANQGSEA. The length of the CDR3 is 16 residues. CDR3 sequence reads: CSVYSGSPANTGELLF. CDR3 nucleotide sequence: TGCAGCGTGTACAGCGGGAGTCCCGCGAACACCGGGGAGCTGCTTTTT.

This clonotype was counted many times. This sequence joins TRBV5-4 and TRBJ2-7; D is ambiguous. Germline lookup yields CDR1 SGHNT and CDR2 YYREEE (reference sequence). The CDR3 has 12 residues. V dropped 4 bases and J dropped 5 bases, with 10 bases sitting between them. CDR3 protein: CASSPGANEQYF. In nucleotides, the CDR3 is TGTGCCAGCAGCCCCGGCGCTAACGAGCAGTACTTC. The full variable domain, rest sourced from reference TRBV5-4 and TRBJ2-7, is ETGVTQSPTHLIKTRGQQVTLRCSSQSGHNTVSWYQQALGQGPQFIFQYYREEENGRGNFPPRFSGLQFPNYSSELNVNALELDDSALYLCASSPGANEQYFGPGTRLTVT.

The rearrangement links TRBV9 to TRBJ2-3; no definite D call. V lost 3 bases and J 5 bases, leaving 7 bases between the germline ends. Germline CDR1 is SGDLS and CDR2 is YYNGEE. The length of the CDR3 is 12 residues. The CDR3 DNA reads as TGTGCCAGCAGCGACAAAAGAGATACGCAGTATTTT. It specifies CASSDKRDTQYF.

This clonotype showed up just a few times. The rearrangement links TRBV29-1 to TRBJ1-5, with D tentatively TRBD1 (5 bases). Germline loops: CDR1 SQVTM, CDR2 ANQGSEA. This CDR3 has 13 amino acids. V was shortened by 4 bases and J by 9 bases, with 16 bases between the two germline ends. DNA for the CDR3: TGCAGCGTTGGGCGGGACGGGGGTGGGCCCCAGCATTTT. Protein: CSVGRDGGGPQHF.

Many counts were recorded for this clonotype. J is TRBJ2-3 and V is TRBV7-8; 15 nucleotides line up with TRBD2. J was trimmed by 1 base and V by 3 bases; bases with no gene match: 5. Germline values: CDR1 SGHVS, CDR2 FQNEAQ. CDR3 length: 18 amino acids. In nucleotides, the CDR3 is TGTGCCAGCAGCTTCCGGGGACTAGCGGGAGGTGGCACAGATACGCAGTATTTT. It translates to CASSFRGLAGGGTDTQYF.